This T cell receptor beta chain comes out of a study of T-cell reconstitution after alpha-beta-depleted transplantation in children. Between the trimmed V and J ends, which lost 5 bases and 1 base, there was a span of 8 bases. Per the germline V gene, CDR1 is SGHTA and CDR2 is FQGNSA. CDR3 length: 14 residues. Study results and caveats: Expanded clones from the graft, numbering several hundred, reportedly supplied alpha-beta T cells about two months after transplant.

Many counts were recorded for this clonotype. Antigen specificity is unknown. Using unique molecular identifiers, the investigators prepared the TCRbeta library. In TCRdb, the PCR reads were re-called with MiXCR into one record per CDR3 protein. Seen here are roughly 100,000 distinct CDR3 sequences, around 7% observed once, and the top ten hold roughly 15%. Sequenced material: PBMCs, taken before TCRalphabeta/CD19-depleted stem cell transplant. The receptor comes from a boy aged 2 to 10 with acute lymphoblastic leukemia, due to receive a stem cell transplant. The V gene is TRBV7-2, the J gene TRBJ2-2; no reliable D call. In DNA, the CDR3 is TGTGCCAGCAGCCCGGACGGGAACACCGGGGAGCTGTTTTTT. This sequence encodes CASSPDGNTGELFF.